The clone carrying this T cell receptor (beta chain) appeared a few times. Its antigen remains unknown. This entry belongs to a study of cytomegalovirus exposure and HLA in healthy donors. The ends were cut back, 1 base at V and 7 bases at J, with 10 bases in the middle. The CDR3 is 14 residues long. The germline CDR1 and CDR2 sequences are SGHTA and FQGNSA. With 60 Vbeta and 13 Jbeta primers, the PCR was carried out. Sequencing was performed with immunoSEQ multiplex PCR; in TCRdb, only in-frame clones are kept and a portion is missing. The sample holds 150,000 to 200,000 clones; 80% are singletons and the top ten take around 5.7%. Study findings and constraints: Roughly uniform depth of sequencing across donors was assumed in presence/absence analyses.

Sample: PBMCs. The clonotype originates from a man in his forties or fifties in good health and CMV-seronegative. The chain carries TRBV7-2 and TRBJ1-4; D gene ambiguous. In DNA, the CDR3 is TGTGCCAGCAGCTTAGGACTATCGGGTGAAAAACTGTTTTTT. Protein product: CASSLGLSGEKLFF.